Listed below are T cell receptor beta chains from one sample, sequenced in a study of technical replicates of blood from a few donors. Only in-frame clones appear in the TCRdb table, and some are missing; sequencing was by immunoSEQ multiplex PCR. Of 50,000 or so clones listed, about 93% are singletons. Sequenced: PBMCs. The receptors here all came from a human donor in good health. Some clones in this sample may be carry-over from other donors' samples. CDR3s include the opening cysteine and the closing phenylalanine or tryptophan. A D gene is named only where the DNA matches it firmly. Expanded clones are given a class, and other clones once, few, many or no size at all.

>.|TRBV2|.|TRBJ1-1
TGTGCCAGCAGTGAGGGGCGGACCGAAGCTTTCTTT
CASSEGRTEAFF
>.|TRBV7-2|.|TRBJ1-2
TGTGCCAGCAGCTTATTTTTTAGCGGGTCCAATGGCTACACCTTC
CASSLFFSGSNGYTF
>TRBD2|TRBV5-1|.|TRBJ2-1
TGCGCCAGCAGCTTGGAGGGAGGGCTCTTCAATGAGCAGTTCTTC
CASSLEGGLFNEQFF
>.|TRBV6-5|.|TRBJ2-1
TGTGCCAGCAGTTACGGGGACTCGCACAATGAGCAGTTCTTC
CASSYGDSHNEQFF
>.|TRBV7-9|.|TRBJ2-7
TGTGCCACCGAGTCCCCGCGATCCTACGAGCAGTACTTC
CATESPRSYEQYF
>TRBD2|TRBV6-5|.|TRBJ2-7
TGTGCCAGCAGCGGTTCGGGCGCGGGAGACCACGAGCAGTACTTC
CASSGSGAGDHEQYF
>TRBD2|TRBV7-3|.|TRBJ2-7
TGTGCCAGCAGCTTAAGCGGGAGGGCCGACGAGCAGTACTTC
CASSLSGRADEQYF
>TRBD1|TRBV13|.|TRBJ1-2
TGTGCCAGCAGCCCCCGACAGGGACGGGCGCTCAACTATGGCTACACCTTC
CASSPRQGRALNYGYTF
>.|TRBV7-8|.|TRBJ1-5
TGTGCCAGCAGCTTAGAAGCTGGAGGGGCGCGTGGCAATCAGCCCCAGCATTTT
CASSLEAGGARGNQPQHF
>.|TRBV6-5|few|TRBJ1-2
TGTGCCAGCAGTTACTCGTTTCAAGGGGCAAGAGGCTACACCTTC
CASSYSFQGARGYTF
>.|TRBV7-2|.|TRBJ2-2
TGTGCCAGCAGCCTATACACCGGGGAGCTGTTTTTT
CASSLYTGELFF
>.|TRBV25-1|.|TRBJ2-1
TGTGCCAGCAGTGATTCCGGGTTAGAGCAGTTCTTC
CASSDSGLEQFF
>TRBD1|TRBV29-1|.|TRBJ2-1
TGCAGCGTTGAGGTTACAGGGGAACTCTTGGAGCAGTTCTTC
CSVEVTGELLEQFF
>.|TRBV5-4|once|TRBJ1-2
TGTGCCAGCAGCCCCACGGAGCACAGGGTTGATGGCTACACCTTC
CASSPTEHRVDGYTF
>TRBD1|TRBV7-9|once|TRBJ1-5
TGTGCCAGCAGCCCAGACAGGGACGGCCAGCCCCAGCATTTT
CASSPDRDGQPQHF
>.|TRBV6-5|.|TRBJ2-5
TGTGCCAGCAGTGACGGGGGGACCCAGTACTTC
CASSDGGTQYF
>TRBD2|TRBV18|.|TRBJ2-7
TGTGCCAGCTCACTGGGGACTAGCGGCTTTTCTTTCTACGAGCAGTACTTC
CASSLGTSGFSFYEQYF